This T cell receptor beta chain was retrieved from a study of long-term antiretroviral therapy in people with HIV. Study information: Specimens dating back about a decade before the 2015 immediate-ART recommendation are the oldest included. Study-wide results and limits: Post-ART diversity increased but stayed below transplant donor controls.

A single count supports this clone. The antigen is not known. V was clipped by 2 bases and J by 4 bases; unmatched bases: 16. Germline CDR1 is LGHNT and CDR2 is FRNRAP. The CDR3 is made up of 18 amino acids. Survey-level resolution applied to immunoSEQ assay v3.0. Sequencing aimed at about 35,000-55,000 T-cell genomes per sample. Produced via immunoSEQ multiplex PCR; TCRdb's table is partial and in-frame only. The table has 25,000 to 35,000 clones, approximately 80% seen once. The V call is TRBV12-5, the J call TRBJ1-2; TRBD1 matches 7 bases. The specimen comprised unsorted PBMCs, sampled 3.1 years after starting antiretroviral therapy. The sequence derives from a woman between 50 and 59 years old with HIV. The CDR3 sequence is CASGLPTLDRVNPYGYTF. The DNA of the CDR3 is TGTGCTAGTGGTTTGCCAACCCTAGACAGGGTGAACCCCTATGGCTACACCTTC.